These T cell receptor beta chains were read from a single sample in a study of blood T cells in healthy people across ages. TCRdb analysed the 5' RACE reads with MiXCR anew, one entry per CDR3 protein. Of about 570,000 distinct CDR3 sequences listed, about 25% were seen once; the top ten hold approximately 18%. Sample: blood. These receptors were collected from a woman in her 70s in good health. The CDR3 runs from the conserved cysteine through the conserved F or W. The D gene is left open where the match is weak. Size tells how often a clone was seen (once, few, many) or the class of an expanded clone, and some rows leave it out.

v_gene	d_gene	j_gene	abundance	CDR3nt	CDR3aa
TRBV29-1	.	TRBJ2-7	few	TGCAGCGTTGGGGAGGTCCCCTACGAGCAGTACTTC	CSVGEVPYEQYF
TRBV28	.	TRBJ2-5	.	TGTGCCAGCAGTTTATTGGCTAGCTCAAAAGAGACCCAGTACTTC	CASSLLASSKETQYF
TRBV6-5	TRBD1	TRBJ1-1	few	TGTGCCAGCAGTTACCAGGGGGGACTGAACACTGAAGCTTTCTTT	CASSYQGGLNTEAFF
TRBV7-9	.	TRBJ2-1	.	TGTGCCAGCAGCTTCGACTATACTGAGCAGTTCTTC	CASSFDYTEQFF
TRBV3-1	.	TRBJ1-1	few	TGTGCCAGCAGCCAAGTCGGCTCAGCGGGAACTGAAGCTTTCTTT	CASSQVGSAGTEAFF
TRBV7-2	TRBD1	TRBJ1-3	few	TGTGCCAGCAGCTTAGCCGGGACAGCTGGAAACACCATATATTTT	CASSLAGTAGNTIYF
TRBV4-1	TRBD1	TRBJ1-6	few	TGCGCCAGCAGCCTCCGGGACAGCAGCTCCTATAATTCACCCCTCCACTTT	CASSLRDSSSYNSPLHF
TRBV6-2/TRBV6-3	.	TRBJ2-7	.	TGTGCCAGCAGACTGGACACATCCTACGAGCAGTACTTC	CASRLDTSYEQYF
TRBV20-1	.	TRBJ2-5	few	TGCAGTGCACCCCCTATGGGTATTCAAGAGACCCAGTACTTC	CSAPPMGIQETQYF
TRBV10-3	.	TRBJ2-7	.	TGTGCCATCAGTGTGGGAGGTCAAGCAAGCTCCTACGAGCAGTACTTC	CAISVGGQASSYEQYF
TRBV18	.	TRBJ2-5	few	TGTGCCAGCTCAAGAACCCGCCAAGAGACCCAGTACTTC	CASSRTRQETQYF
TRBV27	.	TRBJ2-7	few	TGTGCCAGCAGACCCCCAAACCGAGGCTACGAGCAGTACTTC	CASRPPNRGYEQYF
TRBV7-9	.	TRBJ1-4	many	TGTGCCAGCAGCCACGGGGGGGATGAAAAACTGTTTTTT	CASSHGGDEKLFF
TRBV25-1	.	TRBJ2-7	.	TGTGCCAGCAGCCAAGATTGGGGAGCCTACGAGCAGTACTTC	CASSQDWGAYEQYF
TRBV7-2	TRBD2	TRBJ2-3	.	TGTGCCAGCAGCATGAGGACTAGCGGGGGAGCAGATACGCAGTATTTT	CASSMRTSGGADTQYF
TRBV20-1	.	TRBJ2-6	few	TGCAGTGCCCGGGACCGGCTAAGGGTCTCTGGGGCCAACGTCCTGACTTTC	CSARDRLRVSGANVLTF
TRBV2	TRBD2	TRBJ2-4	few	TGTGCCAGCAGTGAAAGGACTAGCTACATTCAGTACTTC	CASSERTSYIQYF